These T cell receptor beta chains were read from a single sample in a study of CD8+ T cells in alopecia areata. Sequenced by immunoSEQ multiplex PCR; TCRdb stores in-frame clones only, minus some. Of some 240,000 clones listed, approximately 57% are singletons. This specimen consisted of CD4+ T cells sorted from blood, obtained at week 4, from a patient treated with tofacitinib. These receptor sequences come from a human donor with alopecia areata. Each CDR3 is given with its conserved first and last residue. A D gene is named only where the DNA matches it firmly. The size of a clone is reported for some rows only, either as once, few or many, or as a class for expanded clones.

cdr3_aa cdr3_nt clone_size d_call j_call v_call
CAWSVGSQYGYTF TGTGCCTGGAGTGTGGGCAGCCAGTATGGCTACACCTTC NA NA TRBJ1-2 TRBV30
CSARKGAGYTF TGCAGTGCTAGAAAAGGGGCGGGCTACACCTTC NA NA TRBJ1-2 TRBV20-1
CASSLGRTVYEQYF TGCGCCAGCAGCTTGGGCAGAACGGTCTACGAGCAGTACTTC NA NA TRBJ2-7 TRBV5-1
CASSLQGGQETQYF TGTGCCAGCAGCTTGCAGGGAGGCCAAGAGACCCAGTACTTC NA NA TRBJ2-5 TRBV5-6
CSEEVVEGAKQPFFQPQHF TGCAGCGAGGAGGTAGTTGAGGGGGCCAAACAACCTTTCTTCCAGCCCCAGCATTTT NA TRBD1 TRBJ1-5 TRBV29-1
CASSFNYNEQFF TGTGCCAGCAGCTTTAACTACAATGAGCAGTTCTTC NA NA TRBJ2-1 TRBV7-2
CASWTGGGGDTQYF TGTGCCAGCTGGACTGGCGGGGGTGGAGATACGCAGTATTTT NA TRBD2 TRBJ2-3 TRBV13
CASSVEPGTGASPLHF TGTGCCAGCAGCGTCGAACCCGGGACAGGGGCTTCACCCCTCCACTTT NA TRBD1 TRBJ1-6 TRBV9
CASNLAGGITDTQYF TGTGCCAGCAACCTAGCGGGGGGAATCACAGATACGCAGTATTTT NA TRBD2 TRBJ2-3 TRBV9
CAWSGGGGETQYF TGTGCCTGGAGCGGGGGCGGGGGAGAGACCCAGTACTTC NA NA TRBJ2-5 TRBV30
CASSPKTGLQPQHF TGTGCCAGCTCACCAAAAACAGGGTTGCAGCCCCAGCATTTT NA NA TRBJ1-5 TRBV18
CASSLSTSGSYNEQFF TGTGCCAGCAGCTTATCGACTAGCGGGAGCTACAATGAGCAGTTCTTC NA TRBD2 TRBJ2-1 TRBV7-2
CASSLPRGSGANVLTF TGTGCCAGCAGCTTACCGAGGGGGTCCGGGGCCAACGTCCTGACTTTC many NA TRBJ2-6 TRBV5-4
CAIFDRQGDYGYTF TGTGCCATCTTCGATAGACAGGGGGACTATGGCTACACCTTC NA TRBD1 TRBJ1-2 TRBV10-3
CASSPGRLYTF TGTGCCAGCTCACCAGGCAGGTTGTACACCTTC NA NA TRBJ1-2 TRBV18
CASSDSGTGVGQPQHF TGTGCCAGCAGCGATTCCGGGACAGGGGTTGGTCAGCCCCAGCATTTT NA TRBD1 TRBJ1-5 TRBV2
CASRGSNQPQHF TGTGCCAGTAGGGGTAGCAATCAGCCCCAGCATTTT NA NA TRBJ1-5 TRBV19
CSVETDSGPSNEQFF TGCAGCGTTGAAACGGACAGCGGTCCAAGCAATGAGCAGTTCTTC few NA TRBJ2-1 TRBV29-1
CASSFRLAGGTDTQYF TGTGCCAGCAGCTTCCGACTAGCGGGGGGCACAGATACGCAGTATTTT NA TRBD2 TRBJ2-3 TRBV7-6
CASSLDPKNEQFF TGCGCCAGCAGCTTAGACCCCAAGAATGAGCAGTTCTTC few NA TRBJ2-1 TRBV5-1
CATGVQSSNSPLHF TGTGCCACCGGAGTACAGAGTTCGAATTCACCCCTCCACTTT few NA TRBJ1-6 TRBV6-1
CSVDTPGTSWGTDTQYF TGCAGCGTTGATACCCCCGGGACTAGTTGGGGCACAGATACGCAGTATTTT NA TRBD2 TRBJ2-3 TRBV29-1
CASSISDSNQPQHF TGTGCCAGCAGTATCTCAGATAGCAATCAGCCCCAGCATTTT NA NA TRBJ1-5 TRBV6-1
CASSMGGAAQHF TGTGCCAGTAGTATGGGTGGAGCGGCCCAGCATTTT NA NA TRBJ1-5 TRBV19
CASSLAGAGELFF TGTGCCAGCAGCTTAGCAGGGGCCGGGGAGCTGTTTTTT few NA TRBJ2-2 TRBV11-2
CASSSQLEQYF TGTGCCAGCAGCTCACAGCTTGAGCAGTACTTC few NA TRBJ2-7 TRBV7-9
CAWSVGGVSETQYF TGTGCCTGGAGTGTGGGGGGCGTTTCGGAGACCCAGTACTTC NA NA TRBJ2-5 TRBV30
CASSTGWGRDQPQHF TGTGCCAGCAGCACAGGATGGGGGAGAGATCAGCCCCAGCATTTT NA NA TRBJ1-5 TRBV7-2
CASSLGQEKSGYTF TGTGCCAGCAGCCTGGGACAGGAGAAGAGTGGCTACACCTTC few TRBD1 TRBJ1-2 TRBV7-9
CASRNVGNARYEQYF TGTGCCAGCCGAAATGTGGGGAATGCGCGTTACGAGCAGTACTTC once NA TRBJ2-7 TRBV2
CARGVHLEQFF TGTGCCAGGGGGGTCCACCTTGAGCAGTTCTTC few NA TRBJ2-1 TRBV7-3
CASRKTSGGRTDTQYF TGTGCCAGCAGGAAAACTAGCGGGGGGCGCACAGATACGCAGTATTTT NA TRBD2 TRBJ2-3 TRBV2
CSVRASQETQYF TGCAGCGTTAGGGCGAGCCAAGAGACCCAGTACTTC NA NA TRBJ2-5 TRBV29-1
CASRVGRNSPLHF TGTGCCAGCAGAGTCGGGAGGAATTCACCCCTCCACTTT NA NA TRBJ1-6 TRBV6-5
CASSQGFRGNTEAFF TGCGCCAGCAGCCAAGGATTTCGGGGAAACACTGAAGCTTTCTTT few NA TRBJ1-1 TRBV4-3
CASSPKIDSTDTQYF TGTGCCAGCTCCCCGAAAATCGACTCCACAGATACGCAGTATTTT few NA TRBJ2-3 TRBV18
CASSPRGGATDTQYF TGCGCCAGCAGCCCCCGAGGGGGGGCCACAGATACGCAGTATTTT once NA TRBJ2-3 TRBV4-1
CASSQQLSGGGSTDTQYF TGCGCCAGCAGCCAACAACTTAGCGGGGGGGGAAGCACAGATACGCAGTATTTT NA TRBD2 TRBJ2-3 TRBV4-3
CSVARGRMDTQYF TGCAGCGTTGCGCGAGGGCGAATGGATACGCAGTATTTT NA NA TRBJ2-3 TRBV29-1
CASSSHDGGNQPQHF TGTGCCAGTAGTTCCCACGACGGGGGCAATCAGCCCCAGCATTTT NA NA TRBJ1-5 TRBV19
CASSFPGPTYNEQFF TGTGCCAGCAGCTTTCCCGGACCGACCTACAATGAGCAGTTCTTC few NA TRBJ2-1 TRBV14
CASSAGFYNSPLHF TGTGCCAGCAGTGCAGGGTTCTATAATTCACCCCTCCACTTT NA NA TRBJ1-6 TRBV2
CASSQERGGSYEQYF TGCGCCAGCAGCCAAGAGCGGGGAGGGTCCTACGAGCAGTACTTC NA TRBD2 TRBJ2-7 TRBV4-3
CASSAQGASQETQYF TGTGCCAGCAGCGCACAGGGGGCGTCACAAGAGACCCAGTACTTC few NA TRBJ2-5 TRBV21-1
CASSSNAREAFF TGTGCCAGCAGCTCTAATGCCAGGGAGGCTTTCTTT NA NA TRBJ1-1 TRBV7-3
CASSPRDRGRNQPQHF TGCGCCAGCAGTCCCCGCGACAGGGGTCGCAATCAGCCCCAGCATTTT NA TRBD1 TRBJ1-5 TRBV23-1
CASGLAGRRETQYF TGTGCCTCGGGGCTAGCGGGGCGGCGGGAGACCCAGTACTTC NA TRBD2 TRBJ2-5 TRBV30
CASSLGGGQKPTEAFF TGTGCCAGCAGCTTAGGGGGCGGGCAGAAGCCCACTGAAGCTTTCTTT few NA TRBJ1-1 TRBV7-9